This is a list of T cell receptor beta chains from one sample in a study of blood T cell repertoires in COVID-19. Assay: immunoSEQ multiplex PCR; the TCRdb copy retains only in-frame clones and omits some. This sample carries around 94,000 clones, more than 90% of them seen once, and the ten largest clones take 4.2%. Sequencing input: peripheral blood. The source is a man younger than 35 with acute or convalescent COVID-19. Each CDR3 is given with its conserved first and last residue. A D gene is named only where the DNA matches it firmly. Only part of the rows carry a size: once, few, many, or a class if the clone is expanded.

TRBV5-1,16,-,TRBJ2-3,-,TGCGCCAGCAGCTTGAATCAGGTACTGATCACAGATACGCAGTATTTT,CASSLNQVLITDTQYF
TRBV19,15,-,TRBJ2-1,TRBD2,TGTGCCAGGCGTCCTAGCGGGGGTTCCAACAATGAGCAGTTCTTC,CARRPSGGSNNEQFF
TRBV6-4,13,-,TRBJ1-2,-,TGTGCCAGCAGTGACGTGGGGGGCTATGGCTACACCTTC,CASSDVGGYGYTF
TRBV28,13,few,TRBJ2-1,-,TGTGCCAGCAGTCCTGACAGGTACAATGAGCAGTTCTTC,CASSPDRYNEQFF
TRBV2,15,-,TRBJ2-3,TRBD2,TGTGCCAGCAGCGTAGCGGGAGGTTTTGCAGATACGCAGTATTTT,CASSVAGGFADTQYF
TRBV6-5,15,-,TRBJ2-6,-,TGTGCCAGCAGCTTGCGGAGCTCTGGGGCCAACGTCCTGACTTTC,CASSLRSSGANVLTF
TRBV5-1,15,many,TRBJ1-6,-,TGCGCCAGCAGCCCGGGAGGGCTCGTCAATTCACCCCTCCACTTT,CASSPGGLVNSPLHF
TRBV2,13,-,TRBJ2-7,TRBD1,TGTGCCAGCAGTGGTCCAGGGGGCAACGAGCAGTACTTC,CASSGPGGNEQYF
TRBV7-8,13,-,TRBJ2-7,-,TGTGCCAGCAACCGGGGACTGTCCTACGAGCAGTACTTC,CASNRGLSYEQYF
TRBV5-1,14,-,TRBJ2-5,-,TGCGCCAGCAGCTTGGAGGCAGGTCGGGAGACCCAGTACTTC,CASSLEAGRETQYF
TRBV9,15,-,TRBJ1-4,-,TGTGCCAGCAGCGTAAATTCCCTAAACGATGAAAAACTGTTTTTT,CASSVNSLNDEKLFF
TRBV21-1,12,-,TRBJ2-1,-,TGTGCCAGCAGCAAATGGGGGCCTGAGCAGTTCTTC,CASSKWGPEQFF
TRBV12-5,13,few,TRBJ1-4,-,TGTGCTAGTGGTTCTGACAGAAATGAAAAACTGTTTTTT,CASGSDRNEKLFF
TRBV28,12,-,TRBJ1-1,-,TGTGCCGTGACAAGACCAAACACTGAAGCTTTCTTT,CAVTRPNTEAFF
TRBV13,14,-,TRBJ1-6,TRBD1,TGTGCCAGCAGCCCGGGACAGGGTAATTCACCCCTCCACTTT,CASSPGQGNSPLHF
TRBV6-5,14,-,TRBJ1-1,-,TGTGCCAGCAGTCCGGGTGTGATTTTTTCGAAAGCTTTCTTT,CASSPGVIFSKAFF
TRBV6-5,16,-,TRBJ2-2,TRBD1,TGTGCCAGCAGTTCCCTGGACAGGGGAAACACCGGGGAGCTGTTTTTT,CASSSLDRGNTGELFF
TRBV29-1,14,-,TRBJ2-7,-,TGCAGCGCAGCGGGGACAGGAAAGGGGTACGAGCAGTACTTC,CSAAGTGKGYEQYF
TRBV11-2,19,once,TRBJ1-3,-,TGTGCCAGCAGCTACGAACGCCGCCGGACAAGCCGCTCTGGAAACACCATATATTTT,CASSYERRRTSRSGNTIYF
TRBV6-5,15,-,TRBJ2-5,-,TGTGCCAGCAGTTATTCCAGGGGCGCAGGAGAGACCCAGTACTTC,CASSYSRGAGETQYF
TRBV9,16,-,TRBJ1-6,TRBD1,TGTGCCAGCAGCGCCGCAGACAGGGAGGATAATTCACCCCTCCACTTT,CASSAADREDNSPLHF
TRBV11-2,12,-,TRBJ1-2,-,TGTGCCAGCAGCTGGGACCGGGGGATGAACACCTTC,CASSWDRGMNTF
TRBV4-1,15,-,TRBJ2-7,-,TGCGCCAGCAGCCAAGATGGTTATAGTATTGGCGAGCAGTACTTC,CASSQDGYSIGEQYF
TRBV5-1,17,few,TRBJ1-3,TRBD1,TGCGCCAGCAGCGACAGACAGGGTCTTATTTCTGGAAACACCATATATTTT,CASSDRQGLISGNTIYF
TRBV2,12,-,TRBJ2-1,-,TGTGCCAGCAGTAAACTTGACAATGAGCAGTTCTTC,CASSKLDNEQFF
TRBV28,19,-,TRBJ1-1,-,TGTGCCAGCAGCCTATGGGCGCTGGGCAGGGTCTCGACCGGGACTGAAGCTTTCTTT,CASSLWALGRVSTGTEAFF
TRBV2,15,once,TRBJ1-1,TRBD1,TGTGCCAGCAGTGCCTACCAGGGGGTTCGGACTGAAGCTTTCTTT,CASSAYQGVRTEAFF
TRBV6-6,18,-,TRBJ1-2,TRBD1,TGTGCCAGCAGTCCTAAAGTTCGGGACAGACCCACGATCTATGGCTACACCTTC,CASSPKVRDRPTIYGYTF
TRBV27,15,-,TRBJ1-2,TRBD1,TGTGCCAGCAGTTTAATCGGACAGGGACTCTATGGCTACACCTTC,CASSLIGQGLYGYTF
TRBV7-2,15,-,TRBJ2-3,TRBD1,TGTGCCAGCAGGCGACAGGGGGGATCCACAGATACGCAGTATTTT,CASRRQGGSTDTQYF
TRBV6-1,14,-,TRBJ1-5,-,TGTGCCAGCAGTGAGGTCAGTCCCAATCAGCCCCAGCATTTT,CASSEVSPNQPQHF
TRBV11-2,15,-,TRBJ1-6,-,TGTGCCAGCAGCTCGATTATGGGGGCTGATTCACCCCTCCACTTT,CASSSIMGADSPLHF
TRBV2,14,-,TRBJ1-1,TRBD1,TGTGCCAGCAGTGGACAGGGGATTAACACTGAAGCTTTCTTT,CASSGQGINTEAFF
TRBV15,14,-,TRBJ2-7,TRBD1,TGTGCCACCAGCAGCTTGACAGGGGGCTACGAGCAGTACTTC,CATSSLTGGYEQYF
TRBV30,13,-,TRBJ1-1,-,TGTGCCTGGAAGAGAAACCCGGACACTGAAGCTTTCTTT,CAWKRNPDTEAFF